The next 13 T cell receptor beta chains were all read from a single sample in a study of blood T cell repertoires in COVID-19. Produced via immunoSEQ multiplex PCR; TCRdb's table is partial and in-frame only. Of more than 70,000 clones in the sample, 75% to 85% were seen once. Specimen: peripheral blood. The receptors shown here come from a woman aged 65 to 85 with acute or convalescent COVID-19.

This clone was found once. The V call is TRBV7-8, the J call TRBJ2-1; 11 bases are a match to TRBD2. Germline loops: CDR1 SGHVS, CDR2 FQNEAQ. This CDR3 contains 14 residues. V trimming: 9 bases; J trimming: 8 bases; junction bases outside the gene matches: 9. The CDR3 region is CASVAGGSVDEQFF. The CDR3 bases are TGTGCCAGTGTAGCGGGGGGGTCTGTAGATGAGCAGTTCTTC.

This sequence joins TRBV7-2 and TRBJ1-5; D might be TRBD1 (5 bases). The ends were cut back, 5 bases at V and 6 bases at J, with 17 bases in the middle. Looked up from germline, CDR1 is SGHTA and CDR2 is FQGNSA. The CDR3 is made up of 15 amino acids. The CDR3 coding sequence is TGTGCCAGCAGCCCTCGGGGGGTTGGAGGTCAGCCCCAGCATTTT. Its translation is CASSPRGVGGQPQHF.

This chain links TRBV21-1 with TRBJ1-1. TRBV21-1 is marked as a pseudogene. The CDR3 spans 16 residues. CDR3 DNA sequence: TGTGCCAGCAGCAATGGTTACTTGCGGCCTAACACTGAAGCTTTCTTT. Translation: CASSNGYLRPNTEAFF.

The CDR3 DNA is TGTGCCAGTAGTATCATGACAGGGGCCACCACAGATACGCAGTATTTT. The encoded protein is CASSIMTGATTDTQYF. The chain recombines TRBV19 with TRBJ2-3, with 8 nucleotides matching TRBD1. J was trimmed by 2 bases and V by 3 bases; bases with no gene match: 7. CDR1 and CDR2 (germline): LNHDA, SQIVND (reference sequence). The CDR3 runs 16 residues.

Details on this clone: Germline and junction disagree at one end, which may indicate a read error. Here the CDR3 DNA reads TGTGCTAGTGGTTTGGTAGCGGTGTTGTGGGTCTTT. Residues: CASGLVAVLWVF. The rearrangement links TRBV12-5 to TRBJ1-1; D gene unclear. Germline values: CDR1 LGHNT, CDR2 FRNRAP. This CDR3 contains 12 residues.

The chain couples TRBV7-2 to TRBJ2-1, with 13 bases identical to TRBD2. Unmatched junction bases numbered 3, after V lost 3 bases and J lost 1 base. From germline, CDR1 is SGHTA and CDR2 FQGNSA. The CDR3 totals 17 residues. The CDR3 coding sequence is TGTGCCAGCAGCTTTCGGACTAGCGGGGGATCCTACAATGAGCAGTTCTTC. It specifies CASSFRTSGGSYNEQFF.

This chain links TRBV5-1 with TRBJ2-3; TRBD2 matches 7 bases. Germline trimming cut 4 bases from V and 1 base from J; bases unmatched to any gene: 15. The CDR3 consists of 18 residues. Germline V lookup: CDR1 SGHRS, CDR2 YFSETQ. CDR3 sequence: CASSADFSSSGRTDTQYF. CDR3 in DNA: TGCGCCAGCAGCGCCGACTTTAGCTCTAGCGGTCGCACAGATACGCAGTATTTT.

The chain couples TRBV12-3 or TRBV12-4 to TRBJ1-2, with D unclear. The CDR3 loop spans 12 amino acids. V lost 1 base and J 8 bases, leaving 8 bases between the germline ends. For the CDR3, the DNA is TGTGCCAGCAGTTTAGTCTCGGGAGGCTACACCTTC. Its protein product is CASSLVSGGYTF.

On this clone itself: Other DNA sequences in this specimen translate into the identical CDR3. This chain connects TRBV11-2 to TRBJ1-5; the match to TRBD1 covers 7 bases. Trimming at V came to 1 base and at J to 3 bases, leaving 3 bases not matched to a gene. Looked up from germline, CDR1 is SGHAT and CDR2 is FQNNGV. The CDR3 consists of 15 residues. The CDR3 loop reads CASSLGQGPNQPQHF. Here the CDR3 DNA reads TGTGCCAGCAGCTTAGGACAGGGACCCAATCAGCCCCAGCATTTT.

V usage is TRBV6-2 or TRBV6-3 and J usage is TRBJ2-7; TRBD2 aligns across 8 bases. Per the germline V gene, CDR1 is MNHEY and CDR2 is SVGEGT. This CDR3 spans 14 amino acids. The trim removed 2 bases at V and 3 bases at J, leaving 3 bases unmatched. The DNA for the CDR3 is TGTGCCAGCAGTTACCTCCTAGCGGGCTACGAGCAGTACTTC. This translates into CASSYLLAGYEQYF.

The chain joins TRBV6-5 to TRBJ2-1; D uncertain. Germline V gives CDR1 MNHEY, CDR2 SVGAGI. V was shortened by 6 bases and J by 9 bases, with 12 bases between the two germline ends. This CDR3 region has 12 residues. CDR3 protein: CASSPASGEQFF. CDR3 in DNA: TGTGCCAGCAGCCCAGCGTCGGGTGAGCAGTTCTTC.

This clone appeared a single time. V usage is TRBV30 and J usage is TRBJ1-6; D unclear. The CDR3 covers 15 residues. V shed 0 bases and J shed 5 bases, with 11 bases lying between them. Germline CDR1 GTSNPN, CDR2 SVGIG (reference sequence). For the CDR3, the DNA is TGTGCCTGGAGTGTATTCGCCGGTAATAATTCACCCCTCCACTTT. Encoded protein: CAWSVFAGNNSPLHF.

V gene TRBV4-1 combines with J gene TRBJ2-1; 8 nucleotides agree with TRBD2. Germline trimming cut 2 bases from V and 4 bases from J; bases unmatched to any gene: 1. The CDR3 length is 14 residues. Germline V gives CDR1 MGHRA, CDR2 YSYEKL. The CDR3 spells CASSQLAGYNEQFF. As DNA, the CDR3 is TGCGCCAGCAGCCAACTAGCGGGTTACAATGAGCAGTTCTTC.